The 7 T cell receptor beta chains reported below all come from one sample, sequenced in a study of T-cell memory formation after mild COVID-19. TCRdb used MiXCR to reprocess the 5' RACE reads, holding one entry per CDR3 protein. This table holds tens of thousands of distinct CDR3 sequences, around 13% found once. Sequencing used PBMCs or a T cell subset sorted from them (not recorded which). These receptors were taken from an adult woman who had mild COVID-19 (a few samples of this study predate the infection). Cell type and time point are not known.

This clonotype was seen a few times. The CDR3 loop is CASSFETSGGGGEQFF. The CDR3 DNA reads TGTGCCAGCAGTTTCGAGACTAGCGGGGGTGGTGGTGAGCAGTTCTTC. The chain carries TRBV28 and TRBJ2-1; 12 bases fit TRBD2. From germline, CDR1 is MDHEN and CDR2 SYDVKM. With 3 bases clipped from V and 9 bases from J, the junction kept 9 bases outside the gene matches. The CDR3 length is 16 residues.

This clonotype was observed a handful of times. J is TRBJ2-1 and V is TRBV18, with 8 bases that match TRBD2. This CDR3 spans 15 amino acids. J lost 6 bases, V lost 6 bases, and 10 bases had no gene match. CDR1 and CDR2 (germline): KGHSH, LQKENI. This CDR3 reads CASSRREGAVNEQFF. The CDR3 nucleotides are TGTGCCAGCTCTCGTCGGGAGGGCGCCGTCAATGAGCAGTTCTTC.

This clonotype was seen a handful of times. The chain carries TRBV7-9 and TRBJ1-1; 9 bases match TRBD1. V lost 4 bases, J lost 4 bases, and 7 bases stayed unmatched. Germline CDR1 SEHNR, CDR2 FQNEAQ (reference sequence). The CDR3 has 15 residues. CDR3 nucleotides: TGTGCCAGCAGCTCTCCCGGGACAGGGTTCACTGAAGCTTTCTTT. It yields the protein CASSSPGTGFTEAFF.

The sample holds a few counts of this clonotype. The CDR3 coding sequence is TGCAGCGCTGGGAGCTACGAGCAGTACTTC. Translation: CSAGSYEQYF. The gene calls are TRBV29-1 and TRBJ2-7, with D tentatively TRBD2 (5 bases). The V gene lost 7 bases and the J gene lost 3 bases, with 7 bases spanning the gap. The CDR3 covers 10 residues. Germline V gives CDR1 SQVTM, CDR2 ANQGSEA.

There are a few counts of this clonotype. The J gene is TRBJ2-1, the V gene TRBV9; D is uncertain. Trimming removed 4 bases at V and 6 bases at J, with 14 bases between. The germline V gene encodes CDR1 SGDLS and CDR2 YYNGEE. This CDR3 has 14 residues. This CDR3 reads CASSHPHLINEQFF. The CDR3 coding sequence is TGTGCCAGCAGCCATCCCCACTTAATCAATGAGCAGTTCTTC.

In this sample, this clonotype turned up a few times. V is TRBV6-2 or TRBV6-3 and J is TRBJ2-3; 9 bases are shared with TRBD2. The ends lost 6 bases at V and 5 bases at J; junction bases unmatched: 6. Germline V gene data show CDR1 as MNHEY and CDR2 as SVGEGT. The CDR3 runs 14 residues. The CDR3 sequence: CASRIAGVGDTQYF. For the CDR3, the DNA is TGTGCCAGCAGAATAGCGGGGGTGGGAGATACGCAGTATTTT.

This clonotype was counted only a few times. This sequence joins TRBV7-2 and TRBJ2-7; D might be TRBD1 or TRBD2, each matching 6 bases. This CDR3 comprises 14 residues. Germline CDR1 is SGHTA and CDR2 is FQGNSA. V lost 5 bases to trimming and J lost 7 bases, with 18 bases between them. The CDR3 DNA reads as TGTGCCAGCAGCCCTATAGACCGGGGGCCGGAGCAGTACTTC. The encoded protein is CASSPIDRGPEQYF.